This TCR beta chain originates from a study of Graves' ophthalmopathy and Graves' hyperthyroidism (dated by TCRdb to the late 2010s). With regard to the full study: Peripheral blood samples were taken at the time of initial diagnosis, before any treatment was given. The study used signatures of the TCR beta repertoire to tell Graves' ophthalmopathy apart from Graves' hyperthyroidism and to predict which patients would progress to ophthalmopathy. In total, approximately 130 blood samples were TCR-sequenced: 43 ophthalmopathy, under 85 hyperthyroidism and about 17 hyperthyroidism-to-ophthalmopathy patients. To explore V-J signatures distinguishing ophthalmopathy from hyperthyroidism, a discovery set of about a hundred patients (roughly 45 ophthalmopathy, about 57 stable hyperthyroidism) was enrolled. An independent validation cohort comprised some 19 hyperthyroidism patients and about 16 patients who later progressed from hyperthyroidism to ophthalmopathy. T-cell repertoires of thyroid tissue and blood were compared in about 6 hyperthyroidism patients. Following sampling, methimazole starting at 30 mg daily was administered to hyperthyroidism patients, and high-dose intravenous methylprednisolone was administered to ophthalmopathy patients. Overall results and qualifications from the work: In validation, the model predicted ophthalmopathy progression with more than 70% sensitivity and approximately 72% specificity; 12 predicted patients were CT-confirmed with GO in a median of approximately six months. Sample size was not statistically predetermined, and group allocation was not concealed from the investigators. Most expanded thyroid clonotypes with frequency above 0.001 were also detected in blood, suggesting blood repertoires may reflect the thyroid immune response. In cross-validation, the 13-signature model distinguished ophthalmopathy from stable hyperthyroidism with 85% to 90% sensitivity and approximately 81% specificity, and in the test set the corresponding values were approximately 80% and 75%.

TCR beta CDR3 regions were amplified from RNA transcripts for repertoire sequencing. HTBI primers and the Qiagen OneStep RT-PCR kit were used in a first-round RT-PCR, which was followed by a second-round multiplex PCR, size selection and purification. The libraries underwent paired-end sequencing with 100 bp reads on an Illumina HiSeq2000. As for the authors' bioinformatics: Reads were processed with SOAPnuke, discarding reads with adapters, uncalled bases, mean Phred below 15, or no exact constant-primer or identifier match. COPE v1.2.5 was used to merge the high-quality paired reads. Unique nucleotide sequences were defined as clonotypes and aligned to IMGT TRB V, D and J references using MiTCR v1.1. The analysis was limited to V-J combinations with a frequency above 0.0001, which together covered just over 98% of the repertoires. For each V-J combination, a TCR clonal expansion and chaos score was defined as the ratio of F50 clonal expansion to chaos observed in the TCRdist matrix. Welch's t-statistics and random forest were used to reduce features to 13 V-J combinations, which were fed into a naive Bayes classifier. The Morisita-Horn index was used to measure how similar the thyroid and blood repertoires were. TCRdb passed the public sequencing reads through fastp at Q25 and MiXCR, retaining productive beta sequences. Rows are unified per CDR3 protein, each entry keeping the most common DNA and genes. The V and J calls and clone size are TCRdb's, not the authors'. The sample includes hundreds of thousands of distinct CDR3 sequences, with roughly two fifths observed a single time. Of the sample, 40% to 55% is held by the ten largest clones.

Ophthalmopathy patients were characterized by moderately to severely active disease, a Clinical Activity Score of at least 3, a NOSPECS grade of at least 4, and a disease duration under 3 months. Patients were excluded if they had other autoimmune diseases, uncontrolled infections, pregnancy or lactation. Clinical symptoms, serum thyroxine, TRAb, thyroid ultrasound and orbital computed tomography were used for diagnosis. Ficoll-Paque density gradient centrifugation was used to isolate PBMCs from 10 ml of fresh peripheral blood. Total RNA was extracted using Trizol reagent, and RNA quality was checked on an Agilent 2100 Bioanalyzer. There are many counts of this clonotype. The specificity of this receptor is unknown. The record has no base qualities; no much larger clone is one base away. The germline V gene gives CDR1 as SGDLS and CDR2 as YYNGEE. From cysteine to phenylalanine, the CDR3 is 12 amino acids long. Only the CDR3 DNA stays, 36 bases, in frame from base 1. The germline ends are 9 bases apart after V is trimmed by 7 bases and J by 2 bases.

The TCR sequence derives from an adult man with Graves' ophthalmopathy. Sequenced sample: peripheral blood. The rearranged chain carries TRBV9 and TRBJ1-2; 5 matching bases give a weak D call of TRBD1. The CDR3 here reads CASGDENYGYTF. The bases read TGTGCCAGCGGGGACGAAAACTATGGCTACACCTTC.